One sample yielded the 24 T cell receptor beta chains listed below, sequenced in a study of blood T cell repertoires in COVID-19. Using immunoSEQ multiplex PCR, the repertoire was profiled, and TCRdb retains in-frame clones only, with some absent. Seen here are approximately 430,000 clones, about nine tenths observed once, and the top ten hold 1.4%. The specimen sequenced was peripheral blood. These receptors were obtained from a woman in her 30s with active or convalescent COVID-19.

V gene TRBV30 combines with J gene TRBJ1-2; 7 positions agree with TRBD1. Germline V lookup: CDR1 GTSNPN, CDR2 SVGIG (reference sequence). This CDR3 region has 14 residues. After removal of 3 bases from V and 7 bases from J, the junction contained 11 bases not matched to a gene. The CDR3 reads CAWRGGSQGGGYTF. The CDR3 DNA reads TGTGCCTGGAGGGGCGGCTCTCAGGGGGGTGGCTACACCTTC. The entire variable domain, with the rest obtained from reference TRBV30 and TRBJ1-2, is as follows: SQTIHQWPATLVQPVGSPLSLECTVEGTSNPNLYWYRQAAGRGLQLLFYSVGIGQISSEVPQNLSASRPQDRQFILSSKKLLLSDSGFYLCAWRGGSQGGGYTFGSGTRLTVV.

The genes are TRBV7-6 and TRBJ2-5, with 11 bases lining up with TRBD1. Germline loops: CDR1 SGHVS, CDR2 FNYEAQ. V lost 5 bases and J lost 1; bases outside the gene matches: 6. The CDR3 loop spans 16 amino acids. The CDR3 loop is CASSPMGQGVQETQYF. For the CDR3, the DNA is TGTGCCAGCAGCCCGATGGGACAGGGGGTCCAAGAGACCCAGTACTTC.

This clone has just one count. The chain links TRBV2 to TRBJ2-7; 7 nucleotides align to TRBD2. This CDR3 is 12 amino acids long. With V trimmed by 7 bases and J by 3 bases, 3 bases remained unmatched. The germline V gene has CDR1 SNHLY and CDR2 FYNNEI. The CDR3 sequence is CASTERGYEQYF. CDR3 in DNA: TGTGCCAGCACCGAGCGGGGCTACGAGCAGTACTTC.

This CDR3 is CASSPSGDYEQFF. CDR3 DNA: TGTGCCAGCAGCCCCAGCGGGGACTATGAGCAGTTCTTC. This chain uses TRBV7-9 with TRBJ2-1; 7 nucleotides agree with TRBD2. The CDR3 is 13 amino acids. CDR1 is SEHNR, CDR2 FQNEAQ, per germline (reference sequence). With V trimmed by 5 bases and J by 8 bases, 6 bases remained unmatched.

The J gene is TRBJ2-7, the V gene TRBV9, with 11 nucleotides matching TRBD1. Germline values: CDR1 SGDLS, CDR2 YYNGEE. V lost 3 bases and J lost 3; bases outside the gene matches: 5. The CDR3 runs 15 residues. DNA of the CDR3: TGTGCCAGCAGCGGCGGACAGGGGGCGTTCTACGAGCAGTACTTC. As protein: CASSGGQGAFYEQYF.

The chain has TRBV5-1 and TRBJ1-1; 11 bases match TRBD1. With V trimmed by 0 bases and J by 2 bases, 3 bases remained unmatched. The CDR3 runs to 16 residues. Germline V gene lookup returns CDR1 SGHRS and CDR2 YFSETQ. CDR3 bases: TGCGCCAGCAGCTTGGGATGGACAGGGGGCAACACTGAAGCTTTCTTT. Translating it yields CASSLGWTGGNTEAFF.

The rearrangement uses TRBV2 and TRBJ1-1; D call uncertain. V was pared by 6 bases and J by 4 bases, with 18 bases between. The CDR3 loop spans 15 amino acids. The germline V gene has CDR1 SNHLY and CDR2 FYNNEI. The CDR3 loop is CASRRTAGLGTEAFF. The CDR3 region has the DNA TGTGCCAGCAGACGAACGGCGGGTCTGGGCACTGAAGCTTTCTTT. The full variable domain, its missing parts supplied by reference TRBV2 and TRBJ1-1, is EPEVTQTPSHQVTQMGQEVILRCVPISNHLYFYWYRQILGQKVEFLVSFYNNEISEKSEIFDDQFSVERPDGSNFTLKIRSTKLEDSAMYFCASRRTAGLGTEAFFGQGTRLTVV.

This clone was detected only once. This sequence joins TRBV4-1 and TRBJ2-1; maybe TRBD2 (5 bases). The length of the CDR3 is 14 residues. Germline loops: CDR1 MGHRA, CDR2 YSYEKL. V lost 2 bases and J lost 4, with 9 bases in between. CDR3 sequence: CASSQQLEYNEQFF. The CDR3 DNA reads TGCGCCAGCAGCCAACAACTAGAGTACAATGAGCAGTTCTTC.

DNA for the CDR3: TGCGCCAGCAGCCCGGGACTTCAGATGGGAAATGAGCAGTTCTTC. Translation: CASSPGLQMGNEQFF. V is TRBV4-1 and J is TRBJ2-1; D might be TRBD2 (6 bases). V was cut by 4 bases and J by 7 bases, with 17 bases left in between. The CDR3 covers 15 residues. CDR1 is MGHRA and CDR2 is YSYEKL in the germline V gene.

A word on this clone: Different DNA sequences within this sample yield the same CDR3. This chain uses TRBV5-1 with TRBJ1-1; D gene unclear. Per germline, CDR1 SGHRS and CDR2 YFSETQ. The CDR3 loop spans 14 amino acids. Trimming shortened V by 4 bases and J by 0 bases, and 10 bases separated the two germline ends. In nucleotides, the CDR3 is TGCGCCAGCAGCCCCAGACTCATGAACACTGAAGCTTTCTTT. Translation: CASSPRLMNTEAFF.

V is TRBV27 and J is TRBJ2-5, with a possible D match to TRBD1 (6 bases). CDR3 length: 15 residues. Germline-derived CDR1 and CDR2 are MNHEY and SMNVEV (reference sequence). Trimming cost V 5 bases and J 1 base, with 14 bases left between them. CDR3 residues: CASSVGTSTQETQYF. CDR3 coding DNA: TGTGCCAGCAGTGTCGGGACATCTACCCAAGAGACCCAGTACTTC.

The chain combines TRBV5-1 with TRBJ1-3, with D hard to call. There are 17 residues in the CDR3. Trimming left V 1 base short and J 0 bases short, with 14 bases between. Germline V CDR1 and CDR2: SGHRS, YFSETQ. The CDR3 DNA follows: TGCGCCAGCAGCTTGTCCTGGGCCTCTAACTCTGGAAACACCATATATTTT. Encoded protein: CASSLSWASNSGNTIYF.

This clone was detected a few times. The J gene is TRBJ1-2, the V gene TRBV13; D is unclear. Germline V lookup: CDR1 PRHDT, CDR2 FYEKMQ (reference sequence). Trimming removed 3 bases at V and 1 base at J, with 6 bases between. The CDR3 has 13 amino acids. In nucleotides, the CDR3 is TGTGCCAGCAGCTTTTACAGTAACTATGGCTACACCTTC. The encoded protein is CASSFYSNYGYTF.

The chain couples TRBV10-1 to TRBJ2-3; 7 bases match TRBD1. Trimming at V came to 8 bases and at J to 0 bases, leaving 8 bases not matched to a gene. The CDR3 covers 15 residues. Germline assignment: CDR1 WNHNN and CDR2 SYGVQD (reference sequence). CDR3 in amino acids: CASASRQGSTDTQYF. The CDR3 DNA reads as TGCGCCAGCGCCTCCAGACAGGGAAGCACAGATACGCAGTATTTT.

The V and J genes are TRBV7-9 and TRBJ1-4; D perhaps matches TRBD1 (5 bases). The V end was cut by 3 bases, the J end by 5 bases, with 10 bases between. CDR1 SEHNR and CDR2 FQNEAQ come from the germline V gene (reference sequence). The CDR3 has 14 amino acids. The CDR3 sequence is CASSLQGNNEKLFF. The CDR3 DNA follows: TGTGCCAGCAGCTTGCAGGGAAACAATGAAAAACTGTTTTTT.

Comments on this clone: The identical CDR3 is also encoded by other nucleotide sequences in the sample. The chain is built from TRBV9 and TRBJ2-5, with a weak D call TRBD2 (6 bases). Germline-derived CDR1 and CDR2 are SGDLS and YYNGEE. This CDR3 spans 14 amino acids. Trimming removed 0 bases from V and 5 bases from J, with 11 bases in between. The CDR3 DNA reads TGTGCCAGCAGCGTAGGTAGCGGAGGGGAGACCCAGTACTTC. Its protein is CASSVGSGGETQYF.

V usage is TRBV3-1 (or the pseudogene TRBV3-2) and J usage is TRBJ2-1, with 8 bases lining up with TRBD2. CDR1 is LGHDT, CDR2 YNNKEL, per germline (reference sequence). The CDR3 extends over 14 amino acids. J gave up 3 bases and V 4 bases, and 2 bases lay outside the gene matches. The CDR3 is CASSLAGYYNEQFF. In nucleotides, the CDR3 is TGTGCCAGCAGCCTAGCGGGGTACTACAATGAGCAGTTCTTC.

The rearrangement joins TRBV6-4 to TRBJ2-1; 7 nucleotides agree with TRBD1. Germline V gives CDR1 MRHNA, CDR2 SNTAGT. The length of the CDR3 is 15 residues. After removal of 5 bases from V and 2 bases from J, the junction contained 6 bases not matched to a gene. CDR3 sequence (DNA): TGTGCCAGCAGTCAGGGGGTGGGTCCCTACAATGAGCAGTTCTTC. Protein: CASSQGVGPYNEQFF.

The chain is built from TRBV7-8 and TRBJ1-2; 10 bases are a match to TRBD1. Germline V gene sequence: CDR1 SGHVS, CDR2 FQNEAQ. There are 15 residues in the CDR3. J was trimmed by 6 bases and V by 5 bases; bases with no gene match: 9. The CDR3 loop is CASSHSLGTGDGYTF. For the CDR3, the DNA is TGTGCCAGCAGCCATTCCCTAGGGACAGGGGATGGCTACACCTTC.

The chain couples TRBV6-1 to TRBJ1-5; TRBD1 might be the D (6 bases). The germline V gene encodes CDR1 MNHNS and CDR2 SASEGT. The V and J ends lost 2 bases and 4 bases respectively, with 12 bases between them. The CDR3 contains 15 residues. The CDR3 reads CASSELRTANQPQHF. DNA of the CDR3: TGTGCCAGCAGTGAACTAAGGACAGCAAATCAGCCCCAGCATTTT.

The CDR3 protein is CASRSGRTINYGYTF. CDR3 nucleotides: TGTGCCAGCAGGAGCGGACGGACGATTAACTATGGCTACACCTTC. This chain connects TRBV7-2 to TRBJ1-2; D gene uncertain. This CDR3 has 15 amino acids. Germline loops: CDR1 SGHTA, CDR2 FQGNSA. Trimming removed 6 bases at V and 1 base at J, with 15 bases between.

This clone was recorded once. In DNA form, the CDR3 reads TGCGCCAGCAGCCTTTTCGACAGGCAATCCTCCTACGAGCAGTACTTC. Its translation: CASSLFDRQSSYEQYF. V gene TRBV4-1 combines with J gene TRBJ2-7; D might be TRBD1 (6 bases). In germline, CDR1 is MGHRA, CDR2 YSYEKL. V lost 4 bases and J lost 0, with 16 bases in between. This CDR3 region has 16 residues.

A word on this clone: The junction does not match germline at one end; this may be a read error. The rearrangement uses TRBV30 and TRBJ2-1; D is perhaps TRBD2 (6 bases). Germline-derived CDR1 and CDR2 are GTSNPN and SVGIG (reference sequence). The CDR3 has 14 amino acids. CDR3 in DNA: TGTGTCTGGAGTGTCGGGAGAAGCGGCAATGAGCAGTTCTTC. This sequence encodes CVWSVGRSGNEQFF.

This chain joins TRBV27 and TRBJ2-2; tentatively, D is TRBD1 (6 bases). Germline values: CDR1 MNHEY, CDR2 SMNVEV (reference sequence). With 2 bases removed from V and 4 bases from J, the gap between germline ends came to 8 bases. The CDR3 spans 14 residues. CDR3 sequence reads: CASSLATGTGELFF. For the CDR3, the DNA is TGTGCCAGCAGTTTAGCGACAGGCACCGGGGAGCTGTTTTTT.